The 27 T cell receptor beta chains listed next were all sequenced from one sample in a study of beta chain features in type 1 diabetes (dated by TCRdb to the late 2010s). The full study reports these points: Type 1 diabetes patients showed a moderate but significant shortening of TCRB CDR3 length in all four CD4+ subsets.

Library construction relied on the immunoSEQ multiplex PCR assay. The entire amount of isolated RNA was reverse transcribed using the High Capacity cDNA Reverse Transcription Kit, so the sequenced TCRB transcripts were expressed ones. TCRdb re-hosts the immuneACCESS table, in-frame sequences only. Its copies lack some clones; in the studies checked, an unresolved V gene accounts for under half of them, and the cause for the rest is not known. Present in this sample are 600,000 to 700,000 clones, 12% of which were seen just once. The leading ten clones occupy roughly 0.11% of the sample. These receptors' antigens are unknown. The sample comprised naive CD4+ T cells from blood. Taken with the paper, the label for cell subset or site translates to: true naive CD4+ T cells. Receptors originate from a man aged 30-40 years with type 1 diabetes.

The chain combines TRBV6-6 with TRBJ1-5; D not certain. V lost 5 bases and J lost 0, with 2 bases in between. This CDR3 region has 12 residues. Looked up from germline, CDR1 is MNHNY and CDR2 is SVGAGI (reference sequence). CDR3 region: CASSNSNQPQHF. CDR3 coding DNA: TGTGCCAGCAGTAATAGCAATCAGCCCCAGCATTTT.

Details on this clone: Other nucleotide sequences from this sample produce the same CDR3. The chain links TRBV15 to TRBJ1-2; D is unresolved. Germline V lookup: CDR1 LNHNV, CDR2 YYDKDF (reference sequence). The CDR3 has 12 residues. V lost 4 bases and J lost 0, with 3 bases in between. DNA for the CDR3: TGTGCCACCAGCACCTCTAACTATGGCTACACCTTC. Residues: CATSTSNYGYTF. The full variable domain, rest sourced from reference TRBV15 and TRBJ1-2, is DAMVIQNPRYQVTQFGKPVTLSCSQTLNHNVMYWYQQKSSQAPKLLFHYYDKDFNNEADTPDNFQSRRPNTSFCFLDIRSPGLGDTAMYLCATSTSNYGYTFGSGTRLTVV.

V usage is TRBV30 and J usage is TRBJ2-1; 11 bases line up with TRBD1. The V segment lost 3 bases and the J segment 8 bases; nucleotides outside the gene matches: 9. The CDR3 sequence is 15 residues long. CDR1 is GTSNPN, CDR2 SVGIG, per germline (reference sequence). The CDR3 DNA reads TGTGCCTGGAGCCTACCGGGACAGGGGGGGGATGAGCAGTTCTTC. It is translated as CAWSLPGQGGDEQFF.

This clone was seen more than once but under ten times. Germline and junction disagree at one end, which may indicate a read error. The gene calls are TRBV6-5 and TRBJ2-7, with TRBD2 identical over 9 bases. Germline V gene lookup returns CDR1 MNHEY and CDR2 SVGAGI. This CDR3 is built from 13 residues. CDR3 nucleotides: TGTGCCAGCAGTCCTTACTCCGGGACTAGCTACAACTTC. This gives the protein CASSPYSGTSYNF.

Worth noting for this clone: Other DNA sequences in the sample encode the same CDR3. The V and J genes are TRBV9 and TRBJ2-1, with D unresolved. From germline, CDR1 is SGDLS and CDR2 YYNGEE. CDR3 length: 15 residues. The germline V and J ends were trimmed by 0 bases and 0 bases, with 7 bases remaining between them. CDR3: CASSVVGNSYNEQFF. In DNA form, the CDR3 reads TGTGCCAGCAGCGTAGTAGGTAACTCCTACAATGAGCAGTTCTTC.

This clone has just a few counts. The chain carries TRBV27 and TRBJ1-2; 7 nucleotides line up with TRBD1. This CDR3 has 13 residues. The trim removed 3 bases at V and 7 bases at J, leaving 5 bases unmatched. Germline CDR1 and CDR2: MNHEY and SMNVEV (reference sequence). CDR3 sequence reads: CASSFEGAFGYTF. The CDR3 DNA follows: TGTGCCAGCAGTTTTGAGGGGGCGTTTGGCTACACCTTC.

The chain links TRBV29-1 to TRBJ2-1, with 13 bases lining up with TRBD2. V gave up 4 bases and J gave up 3 bases; unmatched junction bases: 9. The CDR3 is 17 amino acids. Germline CDR1 is SQVTM and CDR2 is ANQGSEA. The chain's CDR3 is CSVVRGTSGVSYNEQFF. For the CDR3, the DNA is TGCAGCGTTGTTCGTGGGACTAGCGGGGTTAGCTACAATGAGCAGTTCTTC.

V gene TRBV19 combines with J gene TRBJ1-1; D gene ambiguous. The CDR3 loop spans 14 amino acids. V lost 2 bases and J 0 bases, leaving 7 bases between the germline ends. In germline, CDR1 is LNHDA, CDR2 SQIVND (reference sequence). The chain's CDR3 is CASSIPGMNTEAFF. In DNA, the CDR3 is TGTGCCAGTAGTATACCGGGAATGAACACTGAAGCTTTCTTT.

This clone has only a few counts. The chain has TRBV9 and TRBJ2-3, with 10 bases aligning to TRBD1. The trim removed 0 bases at V and 4 bases at J, leaving 11 bases unmatched. CDR1 SGDLS and CDR2 YYNGEE come from the germline V gene. This CDR3 is 18 amino acids long. The CDR3 nucleotides are TGTGCCAGCAGCGTAGGCGATCGGGACAGGGGATTTGCAGATACGCAGTATTTT. Its translation: CASSVGDRDRGFADTQYF.

There are a few counts of this clone. The chain is built from TRBV5-4 and TRBJ2-1, with a weak D call TRBD2 (5 bases). The CDR3 spans 15 residues. Germline loops: CDR1 SGHNT, CDR2 YYREEE (reference sequence). The V and J ends lost 4 bases and 8 bases respectively, with 19 bases between them. The CDR3 DNA follows: TGTGCCAGCAGCCTCCCGGGCGGGTTTCGGGATGAGCAGTTCTTC. It is translated as CASSLPGGFRDEQFF.

This clone was counted a few times. This sequence joins TRBV4-1 and TRBJ1-4, with unresolved D. Germline V gene sequence: CDR1 MGHRA, CDR2 YSYEKL. CDR3 size: 15 residues. V was shortened by 4 bases and J by 0 bases, with 9 bases between the two germline ends. CDR3 in amino acids: CASSLPGSTNEKLFF. In DNA form, the CDR3 reads TGCGCCAGCAGCCTACCGGGGTCAACTAATGAAAAACTGTTTTTT.

This rearrangement joins TRBV7-9 to TRBJ1-4, with TRBD1 as a possible D gene (6 bases). The CDR3 extends over 16 amino acids. V lost 3 bases, J lost 5 bases, and 16 bases lay in between. CDR1 and CDR2 (germline): SEHNR, FQNEAQ (reference sequence). The CDR3: CASSLRPGHGNEKLFF. The CDR3 bases are TGTGCCAGCAGCTTGAGACCGGGACACGGGAATGAAAAACTGTTTTTT.

This clone was picked up a small number of times. This chain uses TRBV2 with TRBJ1-3; D gene unclear. Germline V gene lookup returns CDR1 SNHLY and CDR2 FYNNEI. The CDR3 spans 16 residues. The V gene lost 3 bases and the J gene lost 0 bases, with 12 bases spanning the gap. The CDR3 nucleotides are TGTGCCAGCAGTGAGGGTAGGGCGATCTCTGGAAACACCATATATTTT. Protein product: CASSEGRAISGNTIYF.

Note on this clone: Other nucleotide sequences from this sample produce the same CDR3. This rearrangement joins TRBV7-2 to TRBJ2-7; D is unclear. The CDR3 loop spans 13 amino acids. The V and J ends lost 1 base and 0 bases respectively, with 4 bases between them. The germline V gene has CDR1 SGHTA and CDR2 FQGNSA. The CDR3 nucleotides read TGTGCCAGCAGCTTAGTGTCCTCCTACGAGCAGTACTTC. This encodes CASSLVSSYEQYF.

This clone was seen a handful of times. The V gene is TRBV5-1, the J gene TRBJ2-1; tentatively, D is TRBD2 (6 bases). The germline CDR1 and CDR2 sequences are SGHRS and YFSETQ. Trimming shortened V by 0 bases and J by 8 bases, and 12 bases separated the two germline ends. There are 14 residues in the CDR3. CDR3 sequence (DNA): TGCGCCAGCAGCTTGGACGCGGGGAGGTATGAGCAGTTCTTC. This codes for CASSLDAGRYEQFF.

Only a few counts were recorded for this clone. The rearrangement links TRBV19 to TRBJ1-4; D is possibly TRBD1 (6 bases). Germline-derived CDR1 and CDR2 are LNHDA and SQIVND (reference sequence). CDR3 length equals 13 residues. Trimming took off 7 bases at V and 8 bases at J, with 14 bases between the two ends. This chain's CDR3 is CASIGDRSEKLFF. DNA of the CDR3: TGTGCCAGTATTGGAGACAGGTCAGAAAAACTGTTTTTT.

A few counts support this clone. This chain joins TRBV5-4 and TRBJ2-5; either TRBD1 or TRBD2 may fit D (5 bases each). The V and J ends lost 5 bases and 1 base respectively, with 12 bases between them. The V gene's germline CDR1 is SGHNT and CDR2 YYREEE (reference sequence). The length of the CDR3 is 14 residues. The CDR3 spells CASRPGTAQETQYF. The CDR3 nucleotides read TGTGCCAGCAGGCCTGGGACGGCCCAAGAGACCCAGTACTTC.

This clone was detected only a few times. The V call is TRBV7-9, the J call TRBJ2-1; tentatively, D is TRBD1 (6 bases). The CDR3 loop spans 16 amino acids. Per germline, CDR1 SEHNR and CDR2 FQNEAQ (reference sequence). The V end lost 3 bases, the J end lost 0 bases, and 12 bases lay between the germline ends. CDR3 nucleotide sequence: TGTGCCAGCAGCTTGATGGACAGAAGCTCCTACAATGAGCAGTTCTTC. It encodes CASSLMDRSSYNEQFF.

This clone was seen more than once but under ten times. The chain recombines TRBV9 with TRBJ2-1, with 7 bases aligning to TRBD1. CDR3 size: 15 residues. Germline-derived CDR1 and CDR2 are SGDLS and YYNGEE. V was clipped by 3 bases and J by 5 bases; unmatched bases: 8. CDR3 DNA: TGTGCCAGCAGCGACCCGACAGGGTCTAACAATGAGCAGTTCTTC. Translation: CASSDPTGSNNEQFF.

V is TRBV9 and J is TRBJ1-4; D gene unclear. This CDR3 is built from 16 residues. In germline, CDR1 is SGDLS, CDR2 YYNGEE. V gave up 0 bases and J gave up 1 base, with 10 bases separating them. In DNA, the CDR3 is TGTGCCAGCAGCGTAGGTGCAGGACTAACTAATGAAAAACTGTTTTTT. This translates into CASSVGAGLTNEKLFF.

The genes are TRBV7-8 and TRBJ2-1, with D possibly being TRBD1 or TRBD2 (5 bases each). The CDR3 contains 12 residues. Germline V lookup: CDR1 SGHVS, CDR2 FQNEAQ. Trimming left V 5 bases short and J 11 bases short, with 13 bases between. This chain's CDR3 is CASSTAGTQQFF. The CDR3 DNA reads TGTGCCAGCAGCACCGCCGGGACCCAGCAGTTCTTC. The variable domain in full, completed from reference TRBV7-8 and TRBJ2-1, reads GAGVSQSPRYKVAKRGQDVALRCDPISGHVSLFWYQQALGQGPEFLTYFQNEAQLDKSGLPSDRFFAERPEGSVSTLKIQRTQQEDSAVYLCASSTAGTQQFFGPGTRLTVL.

The rearrangement joins TRBV11-2 to TRBJ1-1; the D is unclear. The CDR3 covers 13 residues. Trimming left V 3 bases short and J 7 bases short, with 12 bases between. Looked up from germline, CDR1 is SGHAT and CDR2 is FQNNGV. Here the CDR3 DNA reads TGTGCCAGCAGCTTCCCTGGGCCGAGTGAAGCTTTCTTT. Translating gives CASSFPGPSEAFF.

The V gene is TRBV28, the J gene TRBJ2-5, with D possibly TRBD2 on 5 matching bases. The germline CDR1 and CDR2 sequences are MDHEN and SYDVKM. The CDR3 runs 15 residues. The V and J ends lost 6 bases and 2 bases respectively, with 16 bases between them. Here the CDR3 DNA reads TGTGCCAGCAGCCCAGGACTGGGAACACAAGAGACCCAGTACTTC. Translation gives CASSPGLGTQETQYF.

V is TRBV7-3 and J is TRBJ2-1; 12 bases map to TRBD1. The V gene end was trimmed by 5 bases and the J gene end by 10 bases; junction bases not matched to a gene: 6. From germline, CDR1 is SGHTA and CDR2 FQGTGA. The CDR3 loop spans 14 amino acids. The CDR3 DNA reads TGTGCCAGCAGCCCGGGACAGGGGGCGTGGGAGCAGTTCTTC. Translation: CASSPGQGAWEQFF.

This chain uses TRBV7-6 with TRBJ2-6; D gene ambiguous. Germline CDR1 is SGHVS and CDR2 is FNYEAQ. The CDR3 consists of 17 residues. The germline V and J ends were trimmed by 6 bases and 2 bases, with 17 bases remaining between them. CDR3 in amino acids: CASSLTGMGTGANVLTF. DNA of the CDR3: TGTGCCAGCAGTCTAACTGGAATGGGGACTGGGGCCAACGTCCTGACTTTC.

The chain combines TRBV18 with TRBJ1-2; D is uncertain. The CDR3 extends over 13 amino acids. Looked up from germline, CDR1 is KGHSH and CDR2 is LQKENI. V lost 2 bases, J lost 2 bases, and 6 bases lay in between. The CDR3 DNA sequence: TGTGCCAGCTCACCAGGGCGGAACTATGGCTACACCTTC. Its translation is CASSPGRNYGYTF.

This clone was seen a handful of times. V gene TRBV5-1 combines with J gene TRBJ2-6, with no clear D. Deletions cut 6 bases from V and 4 bases from J, with 14 bases between. The CDR3 totals 15 residues. Germline values: CDR1 SGHRS, CDR2 YFSETQ. In DNA, the CDR3 is TGCGCCAGCACCGGCACGGTTTCCGGGGCCAACGTCCTGACTTTC. It codes for CASTGTVSGANVLTF.